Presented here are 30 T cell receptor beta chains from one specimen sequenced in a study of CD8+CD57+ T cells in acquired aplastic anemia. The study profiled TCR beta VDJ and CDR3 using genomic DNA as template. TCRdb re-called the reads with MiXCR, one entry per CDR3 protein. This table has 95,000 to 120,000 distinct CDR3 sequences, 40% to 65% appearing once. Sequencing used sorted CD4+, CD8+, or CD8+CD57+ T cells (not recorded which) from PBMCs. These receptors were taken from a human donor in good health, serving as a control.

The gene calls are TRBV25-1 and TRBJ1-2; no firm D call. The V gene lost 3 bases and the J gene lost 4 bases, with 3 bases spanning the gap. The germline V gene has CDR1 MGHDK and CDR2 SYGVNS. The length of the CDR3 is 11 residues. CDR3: CASSEIYGYTF. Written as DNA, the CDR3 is TGTGCCAGCAGTGAGATCTATGGCTACACCTTC.

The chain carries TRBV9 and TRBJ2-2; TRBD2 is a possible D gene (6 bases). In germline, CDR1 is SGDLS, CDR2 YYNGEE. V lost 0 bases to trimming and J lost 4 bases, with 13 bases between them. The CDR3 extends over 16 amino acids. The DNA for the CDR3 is TGTGCCAGCAGCGTAGACTTGCGGGAAAGCACCGGGGAGCTGTTTTTT. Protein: CASSVDLRESTGELFF.

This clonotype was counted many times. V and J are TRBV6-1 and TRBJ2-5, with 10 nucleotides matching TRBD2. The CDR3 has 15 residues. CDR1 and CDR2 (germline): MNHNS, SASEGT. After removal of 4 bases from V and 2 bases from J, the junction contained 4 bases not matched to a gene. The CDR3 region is CASSAVAGGQETQYF. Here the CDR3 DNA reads TGTGCCAGCAGTGCGGTAGCGGGGGGACAAGAGACCCAGTACTTC.

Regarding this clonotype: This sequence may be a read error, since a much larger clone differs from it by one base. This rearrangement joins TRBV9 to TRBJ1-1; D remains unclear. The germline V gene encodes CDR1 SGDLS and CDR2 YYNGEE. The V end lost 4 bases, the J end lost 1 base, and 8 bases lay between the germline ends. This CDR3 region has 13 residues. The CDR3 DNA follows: TGTGCCAGCAGCTCCGACTGGAACACTGAAGCTTTCTTT. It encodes CASSSDWNTEAFF.

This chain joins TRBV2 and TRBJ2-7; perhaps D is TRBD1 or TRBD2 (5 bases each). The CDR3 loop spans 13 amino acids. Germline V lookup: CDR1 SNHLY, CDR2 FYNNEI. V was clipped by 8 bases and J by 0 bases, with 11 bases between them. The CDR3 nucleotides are TGTGCCAGCCGGGACCGGAGCTCCTACGAGCAGTACTTC. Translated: CASRDRSSYEQYF.

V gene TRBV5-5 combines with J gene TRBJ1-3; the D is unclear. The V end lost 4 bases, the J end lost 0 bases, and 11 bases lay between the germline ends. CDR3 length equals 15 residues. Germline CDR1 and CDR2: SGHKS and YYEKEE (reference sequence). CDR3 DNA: TGTGCCAGCAGCGCCGGGCGGAACTCTGGAAACACCATATATTTT. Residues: CASSAGRNSGNTIYF.

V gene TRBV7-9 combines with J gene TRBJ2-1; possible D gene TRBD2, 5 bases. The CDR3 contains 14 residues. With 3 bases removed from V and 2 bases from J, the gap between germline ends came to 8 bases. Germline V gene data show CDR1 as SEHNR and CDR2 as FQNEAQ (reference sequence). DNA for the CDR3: TGTGCCAGCAGCTTTACTAGTCCCTACAATGAGCAGTTCTTC. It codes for CASSFTSPYNEQFF. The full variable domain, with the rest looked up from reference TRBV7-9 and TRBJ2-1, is DTGVSQNPRHKITKRGQNVTFRCDPISEHNRLYWYRQTLGQGPEFLTYFQNEAQLEKSRLLSDRFSAERPKGSFSTLEIQRTEQGDSAMYLCASSFTSPYNEQFFGPGTRLTVL.

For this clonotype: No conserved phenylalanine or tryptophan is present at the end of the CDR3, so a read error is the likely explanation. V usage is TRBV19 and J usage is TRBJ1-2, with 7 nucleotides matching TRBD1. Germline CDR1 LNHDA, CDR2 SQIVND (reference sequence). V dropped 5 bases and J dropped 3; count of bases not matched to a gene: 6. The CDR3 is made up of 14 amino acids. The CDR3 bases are TGTGCCAGTAGTCCCGCCACAGGGGACTATGGCTACACCTCT. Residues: CASSPATGDYGYTS.

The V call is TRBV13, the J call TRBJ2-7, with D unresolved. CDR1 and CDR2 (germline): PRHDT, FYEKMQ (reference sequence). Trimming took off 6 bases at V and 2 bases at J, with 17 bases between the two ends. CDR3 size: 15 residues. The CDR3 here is CASRPGGTPAYEQYF. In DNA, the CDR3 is TGTGCCAGCAGACCGGGCGGAACCCCCGCCTACGAGCAGTACTTC.

CDR3 residues: CASSSRRGGMETQYF. The CDR3 DNA reads as TGTGCCAGCAGCTCTCGGCGGGGGGGGATGGAGACCCAGTACTTC. The V gene is TRBV7-8, the J gene TRBJ2-5; 9 bases match TRBD2. The V gene's germline CDR1 is SGHVS and CDR2 FQNEAQ. This CDR3 has 15 residues. V lost 4 bases and J lost 5; bases outside the gene matches: 8.

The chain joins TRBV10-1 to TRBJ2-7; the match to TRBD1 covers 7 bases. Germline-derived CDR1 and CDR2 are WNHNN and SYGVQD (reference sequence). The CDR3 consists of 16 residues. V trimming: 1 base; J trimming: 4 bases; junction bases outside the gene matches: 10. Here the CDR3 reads CASSEFRGSPKYEQYV. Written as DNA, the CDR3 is TGCGCCAGCAGTGAGTTCAGGGGGTCCCCCAAGTACGAGCAGTACGTC.

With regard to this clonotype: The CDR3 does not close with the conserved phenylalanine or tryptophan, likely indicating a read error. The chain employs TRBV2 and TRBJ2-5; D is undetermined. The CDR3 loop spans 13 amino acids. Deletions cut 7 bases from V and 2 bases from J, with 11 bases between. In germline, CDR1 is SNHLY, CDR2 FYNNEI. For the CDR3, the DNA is TGTGCCAGCACGATCGGTTTACAAGAGACCCAGTACCTC. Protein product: CASTIGLQETQYL.

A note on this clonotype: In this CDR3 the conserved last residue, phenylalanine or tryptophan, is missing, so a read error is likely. The CDR3 sequence is CASSIVGIADYEQYL. CDR3 DNA sequence: TGTGCCAGCAGCATAGTCGGCATTGCCGATTACGAGCAGTACCTC. The chain employs TRBV7-6 and TRBJ2-7; D not certain. The CDR3 has 15 residues. CDR1 and CDR2 from the germline V gene are SGHVS and FNYEAQ. Trimming shortened V by 5 bases and J by 4 bases, and 18 bases separated the two germline ends.

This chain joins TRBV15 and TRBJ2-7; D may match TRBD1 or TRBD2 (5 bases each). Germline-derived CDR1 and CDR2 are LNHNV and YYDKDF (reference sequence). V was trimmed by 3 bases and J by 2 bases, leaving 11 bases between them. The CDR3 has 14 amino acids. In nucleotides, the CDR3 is TGTGCCACCAGCAGTGAAGGGGAGCCCTACGAGCAGTACTTC. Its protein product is CATSSEGEPYEQYF.

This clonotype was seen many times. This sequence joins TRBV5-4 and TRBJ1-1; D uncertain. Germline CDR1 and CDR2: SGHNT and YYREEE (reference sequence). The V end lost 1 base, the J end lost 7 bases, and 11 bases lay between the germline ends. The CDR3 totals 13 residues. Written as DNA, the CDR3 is TGTGCCAGCAGCTTGACGTCGAGGGATGAAGCTTTCTTT. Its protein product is CASSLTSRDEAFF.

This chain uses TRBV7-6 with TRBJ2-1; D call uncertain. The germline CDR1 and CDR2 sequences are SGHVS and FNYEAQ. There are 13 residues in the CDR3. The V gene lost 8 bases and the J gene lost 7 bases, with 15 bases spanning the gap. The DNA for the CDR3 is TGTGCCAGCTCCATATCTGTTGGGAATGAGCAGTTCTTC. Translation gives CASSISVGNEQFF.

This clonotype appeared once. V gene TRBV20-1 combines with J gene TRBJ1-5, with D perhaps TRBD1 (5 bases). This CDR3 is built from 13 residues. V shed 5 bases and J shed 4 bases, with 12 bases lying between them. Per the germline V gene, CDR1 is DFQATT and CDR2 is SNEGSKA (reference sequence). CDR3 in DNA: TGCAGTGCTGCCGGGGGGGTTAATCAGCCCCAGCATTTT. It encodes CSAAGGVNQPQHF.

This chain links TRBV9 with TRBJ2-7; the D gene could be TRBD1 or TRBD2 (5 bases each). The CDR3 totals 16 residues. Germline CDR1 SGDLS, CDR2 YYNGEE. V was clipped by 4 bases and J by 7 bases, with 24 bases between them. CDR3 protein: CASSQHPGLIYREQYF. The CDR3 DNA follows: TGTGCCAGCAGCCAACATCCTGGACTGATCTACAGGGAGCAGTACTTC.

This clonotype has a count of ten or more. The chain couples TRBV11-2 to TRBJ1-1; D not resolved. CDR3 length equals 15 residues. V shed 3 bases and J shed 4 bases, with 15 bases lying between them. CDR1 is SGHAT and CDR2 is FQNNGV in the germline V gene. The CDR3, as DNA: TGTGCCAGCAGCTTTCTAGAGGGCCGGGGCACTGAAGCTTTCTTT. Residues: CASSFLEGRGTEAFF.

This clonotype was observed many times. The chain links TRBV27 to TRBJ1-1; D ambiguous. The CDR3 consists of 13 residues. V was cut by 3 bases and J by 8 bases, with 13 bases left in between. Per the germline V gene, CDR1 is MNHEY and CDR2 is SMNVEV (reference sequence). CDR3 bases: TGTGCCAGCAGTTTTGGGAGCGCCAAAGAAGCTTTCTTT. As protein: CASSFGSAKEAFF.

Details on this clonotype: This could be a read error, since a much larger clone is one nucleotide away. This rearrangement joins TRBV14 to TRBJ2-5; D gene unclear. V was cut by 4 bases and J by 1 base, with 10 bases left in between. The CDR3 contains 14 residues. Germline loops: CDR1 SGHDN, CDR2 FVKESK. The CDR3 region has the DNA TGTGCCAGCAGCCTCCGAGCCGGCCAAGAGACCCAGTACTTC. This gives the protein CASSLRAGQETQYF.

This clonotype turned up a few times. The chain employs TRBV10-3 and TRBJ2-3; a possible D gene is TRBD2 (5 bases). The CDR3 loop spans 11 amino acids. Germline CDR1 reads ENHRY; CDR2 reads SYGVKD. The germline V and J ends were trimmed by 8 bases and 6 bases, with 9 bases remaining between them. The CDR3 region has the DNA TGTGCCATCGGGTGGACTGATACGCAGTATTTT. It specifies CAIGWTDTQYF.

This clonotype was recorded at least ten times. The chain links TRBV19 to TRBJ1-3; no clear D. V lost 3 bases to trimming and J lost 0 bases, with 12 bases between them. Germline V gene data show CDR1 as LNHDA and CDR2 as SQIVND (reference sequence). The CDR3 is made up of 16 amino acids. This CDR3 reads CASSMGSEGSGNTIYF. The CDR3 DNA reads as TGTGCCAGTAGTATGGGGTCGGAGGGCTCTGGAAACACCATATATTTT.

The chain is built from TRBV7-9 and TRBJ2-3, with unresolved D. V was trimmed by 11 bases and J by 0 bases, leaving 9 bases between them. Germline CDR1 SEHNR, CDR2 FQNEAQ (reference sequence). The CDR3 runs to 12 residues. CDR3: CASGGSTDTQYF. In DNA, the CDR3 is TGTGCCTCCGGCGGAAGCACAGATACGCAGTATTTT.

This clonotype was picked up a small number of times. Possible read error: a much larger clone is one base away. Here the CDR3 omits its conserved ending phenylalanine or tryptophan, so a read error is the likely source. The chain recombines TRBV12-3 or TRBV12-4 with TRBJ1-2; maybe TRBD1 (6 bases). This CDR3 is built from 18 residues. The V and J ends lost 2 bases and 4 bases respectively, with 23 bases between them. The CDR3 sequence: CASSLSPVMTGSGYGYTL. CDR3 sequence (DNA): TGTGCCAGCAGTTTATCCCCGGTCATGACAGGATCCGGCTATGGCTACACCCTC.

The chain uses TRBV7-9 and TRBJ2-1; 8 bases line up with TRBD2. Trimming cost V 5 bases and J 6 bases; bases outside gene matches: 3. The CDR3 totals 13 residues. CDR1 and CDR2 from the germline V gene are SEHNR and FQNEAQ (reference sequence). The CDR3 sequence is CASSPGTSNEQFF. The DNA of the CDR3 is TGTGCCAGCAGCCCCGGGACTAGCAATGAGCAGTTCTTC.

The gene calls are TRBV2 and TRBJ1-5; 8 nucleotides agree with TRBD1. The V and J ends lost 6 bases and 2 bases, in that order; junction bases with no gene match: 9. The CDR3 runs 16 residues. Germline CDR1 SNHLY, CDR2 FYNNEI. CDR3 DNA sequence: TGTGCCAGCAGCGCCAGGGGGCGCGGGGGCAATCAGCCCCAGCATTTT. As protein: CASSARGRGGNQPQHF.

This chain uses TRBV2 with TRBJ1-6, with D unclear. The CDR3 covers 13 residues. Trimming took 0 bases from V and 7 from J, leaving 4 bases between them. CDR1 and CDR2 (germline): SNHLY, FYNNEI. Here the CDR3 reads CASSEAWNSPLHF. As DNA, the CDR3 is TGTGCCAGCAGTGAAGCCTGGAATTCACCCCTCCACTTT.

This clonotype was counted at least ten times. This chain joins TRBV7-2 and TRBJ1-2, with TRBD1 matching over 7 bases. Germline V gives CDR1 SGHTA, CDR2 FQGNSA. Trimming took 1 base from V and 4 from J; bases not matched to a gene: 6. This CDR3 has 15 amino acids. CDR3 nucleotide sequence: TGTGCCAGCAGCTTAGGACAGGGTTTATCCTATGGCTACACCTTC. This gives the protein CASSLGQGLSYGYTF.

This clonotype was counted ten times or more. CDR3: CASTTWGGSPLHF. The CDR3 nucleotides read TGTGCCAGCACCACATGGGGGGGATCACCCCTCCACTTT. V and J are TRBV12-3 or TRBV12-4 and TRBJ1-6; TRBD1 might be the D (5 bases). Trimming removed 7 bases from V and 10 bases from J, with 14 bases in between. CDR3 length equals 13 residues.